Shown below are 8 T cell receptor beta chains from a single sample sequenced in a study of radiotherapy plus CTLA-4 blockade in lung cancer. The repertoire was sequenced with immunoSEQ multiplex PCR; TCRdb's copy has only in-frame clones and lacks some. The repertoire holds approximately 97,000 clones, with 83% as singletons. Here the sequenced sample was peripheral blood, taken from a patient treated with radiotherapy plus ipilimumab. Every receptor here comes from a human donor with non-small cell lung cancer who had stable disease on radiotherapy plus ipilimumab.

The chain joins TRBV19 to TRBJ1-1, with TRBD1 matching 7 bases. The germline CDR1 and CDR2 sequences are LNHDA and SQIVND (reference sequence). After removal of 5 bases from V and 5 bases from J, the junction contained 5 bases not matched to a gene. This CDR3 region has 13 residues. In nucleotides, the CDR3 is TGTGCCAGTAGTTGGGACAGAGGGACTGAAGCTTTCTTT. Protein sequence: CASSWDRGTEAFF.

V is TRBV9 and J is TRBJ2-1, with 14 positions matching TRBD2. The CDR3 runs 20 residues. Germline CDR1 and CDR2: SGDLS and YYNGEE. V trimming: 3 bases; J trimming: 7 bases; junction bases outside the gene matches: 18. The CDR3 DNA is TGTGCCAGCAGCGCCAGGACTAGCGGGAGGTCGTCGTCAGTAAATAATGAGCAGTTCTTC. It codes for CASSARTSGRSSSVNNEQFF.

V is TRBV7-9 and J is TRBJ2-3, with a possible D match to TRBD1 (6 bases). CDR3 length equals 16 residues. V dropped 5 bases and J dropped 7 bases, with 22 bases sitting between them. In germline, CDR1 is SEHNR, CDR2 FQNEAQ (reference sequence). CDR3 sequence (DNA): TGTGCCAGCAGCCGAGCACCCGGACAGCCCCCTTATACGCAGTATTTT. Translating it yields CASSRAPGQPPYTQYF.

The chain is built from TRBV28 and TRBJ2-1, with 9 bases aligning to TRBD1. The CDR3 is made up of 15 amino acids. After removal of 4 bases from V and 10 bases from J, the junction contained 11 bases not matched to a gene. Per the germline V gene, CDR1 is MDHEN and CDR2 is SYDVKM. The chain's CDR3 is CASSSSGTGFGEQFF. The CDR3 bases are TGTGCCAGCAGTTCCTCCGGGACAGGGTTCGGCGAGCAGTTCTTC.

The chain uses TRBV5-5 and TRBJ2-7; D perhaps matches TRBD2 (6 bases). Trimming took 6 bases from V and 9 from J, leaving 25 bases between them. The CDR3 has 15 residues. Per the germline V gene, CDR1 is SGHKS and CDR2 is YYEKEE (reference sequence). The CDR3 here is CASNTGRRGYEGQYF. Written as DNA, the CDR3 is TGTGCCAGCAATACCGGTCGGAGGGGCTACGAGGGGCAGTACTTC.

The chain uses TRBV9 and TRBJ2-1, with 8 bases identical to TRBD2. V shed 4 bases, J shed 0 bases, and the junction held 6 bases outside the gene matches. The CDR3 runs to 16 residues. From germline, CDR1 is SGDLS and CDR2 YYNGEE. Here the CDR3 DNA reads TGTGCCAGCAGCCCCGATAGCGGGGCCTCCTACAATGAGCAGTTCTTC. Translation: CASSPDSGASYNEQFF.

The chain employs TRBV5-4 and TRBJ2-3; D is ambiguous. This CDR3 is 18 amino acids long. The V end lost 7 bases, the J end lost 0 bases, and 24 bases lay between the germline ends. Germline V gene sequence: CDR1 SGHNT, CDR2 YYREEE (reference sequence). In nucleotides, the CDR3 is TGTGCCAGCCTCCCGGGTAGCAAAGTTATAACTAGCACAGATACGCAGTATTTT. Amino acids: CASLPGSKVITSTDTQYF.

The rearrangement joins TRBV15 to TRBJ1-6; TRBD1 is a possible D gene (5 bases). V gave up 0 bases and J gave up 9 bases, with 9 bases separating them. CDR3 size: 14 residues. Looked up from germline, CDR1 is LNHNV and CDR2 is YYDKDF (reference sequence). The CDR3 nucleotides read TGTGCCACCAGCAGAGATTTGGGGGGTTCACCCCTCCACTTT. Translated: CATSRDLGGSPLHF.